This T cell receptor beta chain appears in the sequencing data of a study of blood T cell repertoires in COVID-19. This CDR3 has 14 amino acids. V was shortened by 4 bases and J by 10 bases, with 16 bases between the two germline ends. Per germline, CDR1 KGHDR and CDR2 SFDVKD. Only in-frame clones appear in the TCRdb table, and some are missing; sequencing was by immunoSEQ multiplex PCR. There are hundreds of thousands of clones in the sample; around 87% occur only once, and 1.5% to 2.5% lies in the top ten. The sequence was collected from a man aged 40-49 years in a cohort exposed to, infected with or recovered from COVID-19 (not recorded which). The sample was PBMCs or T cells enriched from blood (not recorded which). The chain joins TRBV24-1 to TRBJ1-5; D perhaps matches TRBD1 (6 bases). CDR3: CATSEPDRSRPQHF. The CDR3 DNA is TGTGCCACCAGTGAACCAGACAGGAGCAGACCCCAGCATTTT.